This TCR beta chain came from a study of T cell changes during pregnancy in multiple sclerosis. The CDR3 runs 15 residues. Germline V gene data show CDR1 as MGHRA and CDR2 as YSYEKL. The junction had 8 bases not matched to a gene; V was cut back by 2 bases and J by 5 bases. This clone was seen just once. Profiling relied on immunoSEQ multiplex PCR, and the TCRdb table lists in-frame clones only, not all of them. The sample contains roughly 45,000 clones, roughly 93% of which appear only once. Source: CD8+ T cells from peripheral blood mononuclear cells, taken after pregnancy. The chain combines TRBV4-1 with TRBJ1-1, with 7 bases matching TRBD1. The TCR comes from a female donor with multiple sclerosis, enrolled in a pregnancy study. This CDR3 is CASSQQTGVVTEAFF. DNA for the CDR3: TGCGCCAGCAGCCAACAAACAGGGGTAGTAACTGAAGCTTTCTTT.